This record covers a single TCR beta chain. No antigen is known for it. This entry belongs to a study of cytomegalovirus exposure and HLA in healthy donors. V lost 5 bases and J 3 bases, leaving 11 bases between the germline ends. This CDR3 contains 13 residues. Per the germline V gene, CDR1 is MNHNY and CDR2 is SVGAGI (reference sequence). The PCR made use of 60 Vbeta and 13 Jbeta primers. The method was immunoSEQ multiplex PCR; TCRdb's version includes in-frame clones alone and lacks a portion of them. The sample contains 150,000 to 200,000 clones, around three quarters of which appear only once. Findings and caveats of the study: The study had only CMV serostatus as immune exposure information. In an earlier analysis, most TCR beta V segments were productive about 87% or about 30% of the time.

The genes are TRBV6-6 and TRBJ2-7; tentative D call: TRBD2 (6 bases). The specimen was PBMCs. The source is a woman aged 25 to 39 in good health and CMV-seropositive. CDR3 loop: CASSPTSIYEQYF. The CDR3, as DNA: TGTGCCAGCAGTCCGACTAGTATCTACGAGCAGTACTTC.